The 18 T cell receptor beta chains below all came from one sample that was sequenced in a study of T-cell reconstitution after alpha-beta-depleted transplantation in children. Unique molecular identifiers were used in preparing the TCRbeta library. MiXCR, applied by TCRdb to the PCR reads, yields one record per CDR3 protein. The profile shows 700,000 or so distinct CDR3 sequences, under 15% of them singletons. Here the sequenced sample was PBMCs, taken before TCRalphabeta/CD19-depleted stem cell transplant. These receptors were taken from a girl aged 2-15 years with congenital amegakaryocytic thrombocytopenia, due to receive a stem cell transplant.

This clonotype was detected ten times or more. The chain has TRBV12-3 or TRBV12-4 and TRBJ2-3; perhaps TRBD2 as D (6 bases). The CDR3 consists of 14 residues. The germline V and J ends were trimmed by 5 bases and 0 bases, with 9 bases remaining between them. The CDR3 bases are TGTGCCAGCAGTGGGGACTGGAGCACAGATACGCAGTATTTT. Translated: CASSGDWSTDTQYF.

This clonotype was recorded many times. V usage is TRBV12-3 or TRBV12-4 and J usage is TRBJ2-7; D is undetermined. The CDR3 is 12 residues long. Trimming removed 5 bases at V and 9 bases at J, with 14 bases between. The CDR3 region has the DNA TGTGCCAGCAGTGCCGGAATGGACGGGCAGTACTTC. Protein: CASSAGMDGQYF.

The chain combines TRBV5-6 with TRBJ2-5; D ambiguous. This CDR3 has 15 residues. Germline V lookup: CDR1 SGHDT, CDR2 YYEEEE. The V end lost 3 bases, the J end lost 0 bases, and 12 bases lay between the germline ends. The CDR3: CASSSRTTYQETQYF. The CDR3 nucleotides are TGTGCCAGCAGCTCCCGGACCACGTACCAAGAGACCCAGTACTTC.

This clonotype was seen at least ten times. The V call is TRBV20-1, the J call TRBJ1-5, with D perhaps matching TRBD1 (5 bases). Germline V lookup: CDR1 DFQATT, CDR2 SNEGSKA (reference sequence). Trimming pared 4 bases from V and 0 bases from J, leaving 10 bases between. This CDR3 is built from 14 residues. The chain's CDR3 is CSAMTVYSNQPQHF. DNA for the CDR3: TGCAGTGCTATGACAGTTTATAGCAATCAGCCCCAGCATTTT.

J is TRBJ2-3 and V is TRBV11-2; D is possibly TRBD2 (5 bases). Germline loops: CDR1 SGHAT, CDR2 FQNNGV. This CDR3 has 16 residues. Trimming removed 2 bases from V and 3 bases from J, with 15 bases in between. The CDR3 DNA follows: TGTGCCAGCAGCTTATTTCTGGGAGTGAGTACAGATACGCAGTATTTT. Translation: CASSLFLGVSTDTQYF.

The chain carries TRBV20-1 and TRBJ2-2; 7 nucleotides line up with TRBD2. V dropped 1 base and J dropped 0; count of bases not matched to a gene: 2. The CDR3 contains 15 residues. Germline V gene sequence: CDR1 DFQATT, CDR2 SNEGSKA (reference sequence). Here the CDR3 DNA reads TGCAGTGCTAGAGGACTAGCCTCGAACACCGGGGAGCTGTTTTTT. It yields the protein CSARGLASNTGELFF.

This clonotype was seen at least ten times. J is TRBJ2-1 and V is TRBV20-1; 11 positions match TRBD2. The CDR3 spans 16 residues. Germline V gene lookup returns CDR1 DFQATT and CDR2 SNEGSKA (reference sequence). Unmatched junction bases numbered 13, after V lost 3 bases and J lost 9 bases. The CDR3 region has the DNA TGCAGTGCTAGTGAACTAGCGGGAGTGGATAGGGGTGAGCAGTTCTTC. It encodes CSASELAGVDRGEQFF.

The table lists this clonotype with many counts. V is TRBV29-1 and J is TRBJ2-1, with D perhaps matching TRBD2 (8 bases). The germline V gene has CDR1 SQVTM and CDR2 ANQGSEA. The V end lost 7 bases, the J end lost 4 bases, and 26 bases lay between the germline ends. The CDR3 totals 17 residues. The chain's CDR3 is CSASGGGLVSTYNEQFF. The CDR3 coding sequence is TGCAGCGCCTCAGGGGGGGGACTAGTTTCCACTTACAATGAGCAGTTCTTC.

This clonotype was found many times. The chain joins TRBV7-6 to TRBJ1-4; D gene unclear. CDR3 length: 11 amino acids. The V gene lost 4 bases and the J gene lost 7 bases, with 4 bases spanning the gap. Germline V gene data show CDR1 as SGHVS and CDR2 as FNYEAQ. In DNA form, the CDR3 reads TGTGCCAGCAGCTCGTCTGAAAAACTGTTTTTT. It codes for CASSSSEKLFF. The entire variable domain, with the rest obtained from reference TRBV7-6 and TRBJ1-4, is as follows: GAGVSQSPRYKVTKRGQDVALRCDPISGHVSLYWYRQALGQGPEFLTYFNYEAQQDKSGLPNDRFSAERPEGSISTLTIQRTEQRDSAMYRCASSSSEKLFFGSGTQLSVL.

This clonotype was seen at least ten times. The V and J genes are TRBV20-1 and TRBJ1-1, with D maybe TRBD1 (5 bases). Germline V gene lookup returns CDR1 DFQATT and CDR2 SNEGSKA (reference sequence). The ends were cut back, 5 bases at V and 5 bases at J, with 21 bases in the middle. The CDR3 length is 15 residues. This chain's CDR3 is CSAYYTRGEGTEAFF. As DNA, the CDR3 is TGCAGTGCTTACTACACACGGGGGGAAGGGACTGAAGCTTTCTTT.

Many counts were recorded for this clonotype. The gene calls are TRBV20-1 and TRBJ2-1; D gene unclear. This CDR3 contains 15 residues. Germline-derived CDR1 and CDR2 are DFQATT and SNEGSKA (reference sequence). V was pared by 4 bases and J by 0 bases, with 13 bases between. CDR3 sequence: CSATSTWGSYNEQFF. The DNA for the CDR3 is TGCAGTGCTACGTCTACTTGGGGCTCCTACAATGAGCAGTTCTTC.

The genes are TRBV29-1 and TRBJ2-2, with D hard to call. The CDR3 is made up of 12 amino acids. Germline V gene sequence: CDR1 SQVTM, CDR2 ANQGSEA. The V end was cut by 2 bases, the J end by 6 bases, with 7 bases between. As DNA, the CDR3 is TGCAGCGTTGAATACCCTCCCGGGGAGCTGTTTTTT. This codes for CSVEYPPGELFF.

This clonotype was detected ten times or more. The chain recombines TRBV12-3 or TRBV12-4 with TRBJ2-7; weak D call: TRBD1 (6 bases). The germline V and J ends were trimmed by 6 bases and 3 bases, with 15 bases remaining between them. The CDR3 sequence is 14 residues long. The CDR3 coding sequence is TGTGCCAGCAGCCCGGACAGTAACCTCTACGAGCAGTACTTC. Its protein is CASSPDSNLYEQYF.

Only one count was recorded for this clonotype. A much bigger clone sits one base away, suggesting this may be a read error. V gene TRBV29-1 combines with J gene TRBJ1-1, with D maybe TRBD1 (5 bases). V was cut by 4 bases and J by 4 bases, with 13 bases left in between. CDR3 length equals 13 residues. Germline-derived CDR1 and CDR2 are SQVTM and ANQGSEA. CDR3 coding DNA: TGCAGCGTTGTGGGGGTGTCGGCCACTGAAGCTTTCTTT. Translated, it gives CSVVGVSATEAFF.

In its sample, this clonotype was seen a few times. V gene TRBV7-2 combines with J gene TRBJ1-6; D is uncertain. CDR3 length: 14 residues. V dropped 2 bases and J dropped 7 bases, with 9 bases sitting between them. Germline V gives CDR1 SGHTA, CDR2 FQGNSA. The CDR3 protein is CASSLQLVNSPLHF. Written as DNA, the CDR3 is TGTGCCAGCAGCTTACAGTTAGTGAATTCACCCCTCCACTTT.

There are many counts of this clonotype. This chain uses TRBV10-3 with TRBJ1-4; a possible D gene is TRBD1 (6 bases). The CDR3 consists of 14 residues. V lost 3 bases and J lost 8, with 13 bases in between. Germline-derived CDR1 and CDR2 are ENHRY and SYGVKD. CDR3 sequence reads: CAISERGAWEKLFF. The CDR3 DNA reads TGTGCCATCAGTGAACGGGGGGCCTGGGAAAAACTGTTTTTT.

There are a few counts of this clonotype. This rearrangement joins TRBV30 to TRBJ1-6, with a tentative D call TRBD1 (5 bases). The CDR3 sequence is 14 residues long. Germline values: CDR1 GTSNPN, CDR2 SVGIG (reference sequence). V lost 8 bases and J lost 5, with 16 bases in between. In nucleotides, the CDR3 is TGTGCCGGATCCTGGGGACCGGATAATTCACCCCTCCACTTT. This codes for CAGSWGPDNSPLHF. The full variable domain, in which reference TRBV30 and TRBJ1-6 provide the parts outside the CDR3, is SQTIHQWPATLVQPVGSPLSLECTVEGTSNPNLYWYRQAAGRGLQLLFYSVGIGQISSEVPQNLSASRPQDRQFILSSKKLLLSDSGFYLCAGSWGPDNSPLHFGNGTRLTVT.

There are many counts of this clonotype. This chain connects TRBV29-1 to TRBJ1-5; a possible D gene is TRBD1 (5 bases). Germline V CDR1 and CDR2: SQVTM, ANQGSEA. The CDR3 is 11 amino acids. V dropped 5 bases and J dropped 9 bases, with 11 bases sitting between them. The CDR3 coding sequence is TGCAGCGTTAGGGGAACGGGGCCCCAGCATTTT. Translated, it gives CSVRGTGPQHF.